Sequencing of this T cell receptor (beta chain) was carried out in a study of blood T cell repertoires in COVID-19. In the study overall: Samples of COVID-19 (acute and convalescent) were obtained from the United States, Italy and Spain. PBMCs, B-cell-depleted T cells, or T cells were the source of the cDNA or gDNA that made up the material.

The CDR3 extends over 14 amino acids. Germline loops: CDR1 SGHNT, CDR2 YENEEA. V was clipped by 5 bases and J by 4 bases; unmatched bases: 2. Per the original data handling: Amplification with reference gene primers provided the estimates of nucleated cell counts. Using immunoSEQ multiplex PCR, the repertoire was profiled, and TCRdb retains in-frame clones only, with some absent. D and trimming were read from the DNA, whereas the V and J calls and clone size are those reported in that table. The repertoire holds 150,000 to 200,000 clones, around 86% seen once, with less than 3.5% in the top ten. This clone has a single count.

The clonotype comes from a man aged 35 to 55 with active or convalescent COVID-19. The gene calls are TRBV11-3 and TRBJ2-3; 11 bases are shared with TRBD1. Material: peripheral blood. DNA of the CDR3: TGTGCCAGCAGCCCGGGACAGGGGGCAGATACGCAGTATTTT. It translates to CASSPGQGADTQYF. The full variable domain, completed using reference TRBV11-3 and TRBJ2-3, is EAGVVQSPRYKIIEKKQPVAFWCNPISGHNTLYWYLQNLGQGPELLIRYENEEAVDDSQLPKDRFSAERLKGVDSTLKIQPAELGDSAVYLCASSPGQGADTQYFGPGTRLTVL.